Presented here are 21 T cell receptor beta chains from one specimen sequenced in a study of blood T cell repertoires in COVID-19. Assay used: immunoSEQ multiplex PCR; TCRdb lists only in-frame clones, some missing. The data contain around 150,000 clones, more than 60% of them singletons. Sequencing input: peripheral blood. The receptors originated from a woman aged 45 to 65 with active or convalescent COVID-19.

The chain couples TRBV2 to TRBJ2-5; tentative D call: TRBD2 (5 bases). Germline V gives CDR1 SNHLY, CDR2 FYNNEI. V lost 2 bases and J 5 bases, leaving 12 bases between the germline ends. The CDR3 has 14 amino acids. The DNA for the CDR3 is TGTGCCAGCAGTGAACGGGGTTCACGGGAGACCCAGTACTTC. Protein: CASSERGSRETQYF.

The chain combines TRBV7-2 with TRBJ2-7, with 8 bases fitting TRBD1. The junction had 8 bases not matched to a gene; V was cut back by 5 bases and J by 2 bases. Germline V gene data show CDR1 as SGHTA and CDR2 as FQGNSA. This CDR3 spans 15 amino acids. CDR3 residues: CASSPDRGYTYEQYF. In DNA, the CDR3 is TGTGCCAGCAGCCCAGACAGGGGTTACACCTACGAGCAGTACTTC.

The table lists this clone with a few counts. J is TRBJ1-2 and V is TRBV3-1 (or the pseudogene TRBV3-2), with 7 bases aligning to TRBD1. The ends lost 11 bases at V and 3 bases at J; junction bases unmatched: 9. CDR1 LGHDT and CDR2 YNNKEL come from the germline V gene (reference sequence). CDR3 length equals 13 residues. The CDR3 region is CAAVGGAHYGYTF. CDR3 in DNA: TGTGCCGCGGTAGGGGGCGCTCACTATGGCTACACCTTC.

This chain connects TRBV7-3 to TRBJ2-1, with D possibly matching TRBD2 (7 bases). The germline V gene has CDR1 SGHTA and CDR2 FQGTGA. V was clipped by 0 bases and J by 5 bases, with 17 bases between them. The CDR3 is 17 amino acids. The chain's CDR3 is CASSLTFRGGQDNEQFF. The CDR3 DNA follows: TGTGCCAGCAGCTTAACGTTTAGGGGGGGCCAGGACAATGAGCAGTTCTTC.

This clone appeared a few times. J is TRBJ1-2 and V is TRBV4-3, with no clear D. The CDR3 loop spans 14 amino acids. Germline lookup yields CDR1 LGHNA and CDR2 YSLEER. The germline V and J ends were trimmed by 1 base and 4 bases, with 10 bases remaining between them. This CDR3 reads CASSQVSGSYGYTF. CDR3 bases: TGCGCCAGCAGCCAAGTCTCGGGAAGCTATGGCTACACCTTC.

This clone has a single count. This chain connects TRBV18 to TRBJ2-1, with 13 bases matching TRBD2. Germline CDR1 is KGHSH and CDR2 is LQKENI. Trimming took 2 bases from V and 10 from J; bases not matched to a gene: 11. The CDR3 covers 17 residues. For the CDR3, the DNA is TGTGCCAGCTCACCAGGACTAGCGGGAGCCACGACAACCGAGCAGTTCTTC. Its protein product is CASSPGLAGATTTEQFF.

The rearrangement links TRBV27 to TRBJ2-4; TRBD1 matches 7 bases. The junction had 7 bases not matched to a gene; V was cut back by 4 bases and J by 1 base. The CDR3 has 16 amino acids. CDR1 is MNHEY and CDR2 is SMNVEV in the germline V gene (reference sequence). CDR3 sequence: CASSSKGARAKNIQYF. The DNA for the CDR3 is TGTGCCAGCAGTTCGAAGGGGGCTAGGGCCAAAAACATTCAGTACTTC.

The V and J genes are TRBV19 and TRBJ2-1; maybe TRBD2 (6 bases). The length of the CDR3 is 14 residues. Germline V lookup: CDR1 LNHDA, CDR2 SQIVND (reference sequence). Between the trimmed V and J ends, which lost 5 bases and 8 bases, there was a span of 16 bases. CDR3 loop: CASSPGTLRHEQFF. In DNA, the CDR3 is TGTGCCAGTAGTCCCGGGACTCTCAGGCATGAGCAGTTCTTC.

J is TRBJ1-1 and V is TRBV18; TRBD1 matches at 10 bases. The V and J ends lost 0 bases and 8 bases, in that order; junction bases with no gene match: 6. This CDR3 spans 15 amino acids. CDR1 and CDR2 (germline): KGHSH, LQKENI. This CDR3 is CASSPPGQGRSEAFF. CDR3 nucleotides: TGTGCCAGCTCACCACCGGGACAGGGGCGCTCAGAAGCTTTCTTT.

The chain's CDR3 is CSVGQGGAEAFF. DNA of the CDR3: TGCAGCGTAGGACAGGGCGGCGCTGAAGCTTTCTTT. The rearrangement links TRBV29-1 to TRBJ1-1, with 8 bases that match TRBD1. J gave up 6 bases and V 6 bases, and 6 bases lay outside the gene matches. The CDR3 length is 12 residues. CDR1 and CDR2 from the germline V gene are SQVTM and ANQGSEA.

This clone was observed a single time. The CDR3: CASSVEYAGESDTQYF. CDR3 bases: TGTGCCAGCAGCGTAGAGTATGCGGGAGAATCGGATACGCAGTATTTT. V gene TRBV9 combines with J gene TRBJ2-3, with 7 bases aligning to TRBD2. From germline, CDR1 is SGDLS and CDR2 YYNGEE. Trimming at V came to 0 bases and at J to 6 bases, leaving 10 bases not matched to a gene. CDR3 length: 16 amino acids.

This clone was observed once. The chain carries TRBV4-2 and TRBJ2-1; TRBD1 aligns across 7 bases. Trimming removed 1 base from V and 1 base from J; junction bases left unmatched: 4. Germline V CDR1 and CDR2: LGHNA, YNFKEQ. The CDR3 has 16 amino acids. The DNA for the CDR3 is TGTGCCAGCAGCCAAGTGCAGGGGGTATCCTACAATGAGCAGTTCTTC. It translates to CASSQVQGVSYNEQFF.

J is TRBJ1-5 and V is TRBV12-3 or TRBV12-4; 7 positions match TRBD1. The V segment lost 8 bases and the J segment 6 bases; nucleotides outside the gene matches: 7. There are 13 residues in the CDR3. The CDR3 DNA is TGTGCCAGCCGAACAGGGGTTGGTCAGCCCCAGCATTTT. It codes for CASRTGVGQPQHF.

This clone was seen a handful of times. The rearrangement joins TRBV12-5 to TRBJ1-6; D gene uncertain. The germline V and J ends were trimmed by 8 bases and 3 bases, with 17 bases remaining between them. Germline-derived CDR1 and CDR2 are LGHNT and FRNRAP. There are 16 residues in the CDR3. The DNA for the CDR3 is TGTGCTAGTAGCTATATAGCGGGGTACTATAATTCACCCCTCCACTTT. This encodes CASSYIAGYYNSPLHF. Full variable domain (rest looked up from reference TRBV12-5 and TRBJ1-6): DARVTQTPRHKVTEMGQEVTMRCQPILGHNTVFWYRQTMMQGLELLAYFRNRAPLDDSGMPKDRFSAEMPDATLATLKIQPSEPRDSAVYFCASSYIAGYYNSPLHFGNGTRLTVT.

This clone showed up just once. J is TRBJ1-5 and V is TRBV30; TRBD1 matches at 7 bases. The J segment lost 2 bases and the V segment lost 5 bases, leaving 9 bases of the junction unmatched. The length of the CDR3 is 15 residues. Germline values: CDR1 GTSNPN, CDR2 SVGIG (reference sequence). The CDR3 nucleotides are TGTGCCTGGCAAAAGGGGGCTAATGGCAATCAGCCCCAGCATTTT. Translated: CAWQKGANGNQPQHF.

The chain joins TRBV5-6 to TRBJ1-1; TRBD1 aligns across 7 bases. This CDR3 region has 13 residues. Trimming removed 5 bases from V and 10 bases from J; junction bases left unmatched: 11. In germline, CDR1 is SGHDT, CDR2 YYEEEE. The CDR3 here is CASSRDSTLGAFF. The CDR3, as DNA: TGTGCCAGCAGTCGGGACAGTACACTAGGAGCTTTCTTT.

The chain is built from TRBV27 and TRBJ1-2; tentative D call: TRBD1 (6 bases). This CDR3 is built from 15 residues. Germline CDR1 and CDR2: MNHEY and SMNVEV (reference sequence). The V end lost 1 base, the J end lost 4 bases, and 13 bases lay between the germline ends. In DNA, the CDR3 is TGTGCCAGCAGTTTATTAGGGGGTGGAAGCTATGGCTACACCTTC. Amino acids: CASSLLGGGSYGYTF.

The chain couples TRBV7-2 to TRBJ1-1, with D unclear. In germline, CDR1 is SGHTA, CDR2 FQGNSA. Trimming pared 1 base from V and 3 bases from J, leaving 6 bases between. This CDR3 region has 13 residues. The CDR3 protein is CASSLDEDTEAFF. CDR3 nucleotides: TGTGCCAGCAGCTTAGATGAGGACACTGAAGCTTTCTTT. The variable domain in full, completed from reference TRBV7-2 and TRBJ1-1, reads GAGVSQSPSNKVTEKGKDVELRCDPISGHTALYWYRQSLGQGLEFLIYFQGNSAPDKSGLPSDRFSAERTGGSVSTLTIQRTQQEDSAVYLCASSLDEDTEAFFGQGTRLTVV.

The J gene is TRBJ1-2, the V gene TRBV11-2, with D possibly being TRBD1 (5 bases). Germline CDR1 is SGHAT and CDR2 is FQNNGV. V was cut by 1 base and J by 4 bases, with 16 bases left in between. This CDR3 has 16 amino acids. CDR3 DNA sequence: TGTGCCAGCAGCTTAGCGGGCCGGGGGGATACCTATGGCTACACCTTC. Protein: CASSLAGRGDTYGYTF.

The chain uses TRBV28 and TRBJ2-6; D is ambiguous. The V gene's germline CDR1 is MDHEN and CDR2 SYDVKM. The V and J ends lost 6 bases and 0 bases respectively, with 9 bases between them. This CDR3 has 15 amino acids. The CDR3 bases are TGTGCCAGCAGACCAAGCTTCTCTGGGGCCAACGTCCTGACTTTC. Amino acid sequence: CASRPSFSGANVLTF.

The chain is built from TRBV7-9 and TRBJ1-2; D is uncertain. The CDR3 extends over 14 amino acids. CDR1 is SEHNR, CDR2 FQNEAQ, per germline (reference sequence). V lost 5 bases and J 3 bases, leaving 13 bases between the germline ends. This chain's CDR3 is CASSARSRYYGYTF. Here the CDR3 DNA reads TGTGCCAGCAGCGCCCGTTCGAGATACTATGGCTACACCTTC.